This T cell receptor beta chain was observed in a study of cytomegalovirus exposure and HLA in healthy donors. Study context: A data release that came early held about 89 million unique TCRs from HLA-typed donors. Across a few hundred genotyped donors, about 80% landed in the Caucasian-associated ancestry cluster. General study findings and limits: An apparent linkage of common viral pathogens to several of the most significant clusters emerged in a later analysis. Later, an analysis showed that TCR beta chains associated with HLA were more clonally expanded than others that were equally common.

Amplification used 60 Vbeta primers and 13 Jbeta primers. Here immunoSEQ multiplex PCR was the method, and the copy in TCRdb shows in-frame clones only, minus some. The sample shows about 180,000 clones, more than 75% of them seen only once. Concerning this clone itself: No antigen is known for it.

V gave up 0 bases and J gave up 6 bases; unmatched junction bases: 2. The length of the CDR3 is 16 residues. Germline-derived CDR1 and CDR2 are SGHTA and FQGNSA. The sample comprised PBMCs. J is TRBJ2-1 and V is TRBV7-2; 13 bases are shared with TRBD2. This clonotype originated in a woman in her 30s in good health and CMV-seropositive. CDR3 sequence: CASSLARTSGGNEQFF. The CDR3 nucleotides are TGTGCCAGCAGCTTAGCTAGGACTAGCGGGGGCAATGAGCAGTTCTTC. The variable domain in full, completed from reference TRBV7-2 and TRBJ2-1, reads GAGVSQSPSNKVTEKGKDVELRCDPISGHTALYWYRQSLGQGLEFLIYFQGNSAPDKSGLPSDRFSAERTGGSVSTLTIQRTQQEDSAVYLCASSLARTSGGNEQFFGPGTRLTVL.